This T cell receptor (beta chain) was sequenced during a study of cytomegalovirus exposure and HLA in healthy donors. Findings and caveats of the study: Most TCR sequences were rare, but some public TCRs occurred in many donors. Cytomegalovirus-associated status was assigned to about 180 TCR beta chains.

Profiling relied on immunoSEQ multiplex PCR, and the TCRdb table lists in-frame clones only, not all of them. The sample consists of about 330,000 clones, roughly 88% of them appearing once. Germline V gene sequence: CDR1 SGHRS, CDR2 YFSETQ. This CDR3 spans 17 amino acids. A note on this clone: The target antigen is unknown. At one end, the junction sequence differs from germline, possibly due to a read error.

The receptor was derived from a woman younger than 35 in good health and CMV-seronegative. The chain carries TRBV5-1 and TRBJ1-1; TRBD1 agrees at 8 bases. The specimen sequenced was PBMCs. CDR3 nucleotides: TGCGCCAGCAGTTTGGAGAAACCCTACAGGGGGTCTACTGAAGCTTTCTTT. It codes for CASSLEKPYRGSTEAFF.